Following are 17 T cell receptor beta chains from one sample sequenced in a study of OX40 agonist ivuxolimab in advanced cancers. Sequencing used immunoSEQ multiplex PCR; TCRdb keeps in-frame clones, though not all of them. The sample shows around 72,000 clones, approximately 93% of them seen only once. The specimen comprised CD4+ or CD8+ T cells sorted from blood, sampled in a trial of the OX40 agonist ivuxolimab. These receptors came from an adult with an advanced solid tumor such as melanoma, head and neck, liver or kidney cancer.

The chain recombines TRBV20-1 with TRBJ2-1, with D unclear. The CDR3 has 11 residues. Per germline, CDR1 DFQATT and CDR2 SNEGSKA (reference sequence). The ends were cut back, 3 bases at V and 5 bases at J, with 5 bases in the middle. Here the CDR3 reads CSASDNNEQFF. In DNA form, the CDR3 reads TGCAGTGCTAGCGATAACAATGAGCAGTTCTTC.

The rearrangement uses TRBV11-3 and TRBJ2-3; either TRBD1 or TRBD2 may fit D (5 bases each). The V gene lost 5 bases and the J gene lost 2 bases, with 14 bases spanning the gap. Germline values: CDR1 SGHNT, CDR2 YENEEA. The CDR3 has 15 residues. The CDR3 DNA reads as TGTGCCAGCAGCGCCCGTGGGGGTTTCACAGATACGCAGTATTTT. Amino acids: CASSARGGFTDTQYF.

This chain links TRBV7-2 with TRBJ1-1; TRBD1 matches 12 bases. Germline V gene data show CDR1 as SGHTA and CDR2 as FQGNSA. The V and J ends lost 0 bases and 4 bases, in that order; junction bases with no gene match: 9. This CDR3 is 18 amino acids long. In nucleotides, the CDR3 is TGTGCCAGCAGCTTAGCGGGGACAGGGGGCGTCGTGACCACTGAAGCTTTCTTT. It codes for CASSLAGTGGVVTTEAFF.

This clone was detected a few times. The chain is built from TRBV7-9 and TRBJ2-7, with TRBD2 as a possible D gene (6 bases). The CDR3 consists of 13 residues. Germline V gene lookup returns CDR1 SEHNR and CDR2 FQNEAQ (reference sequence). V lost 4 bases and J lost 5, with 12 bases in between. The CDR3: CASSSAEGNEQYF. The CDR3 bases are TGTGCCAGCAGCTCCGCGGAGGGGAACGAGCAGTACTTC.

The chain recombines TRBV5-1 with TRBJ2-4, with TRBD2 matching 8 bases. This CDR3 contains 13 residues. The V and J ends lost 7 bases and 1 base, in that order; junction bases with no gene match: 1. Germline CDR1 is SGHRS and CDR2 is YFSETQ. The CDR3 nucleotides are TGCGCCAGCCGGGAGGGGGCCAAAAACATTCAGTACTTC. It yields the protein CASREGAKNIQYF.

The CDR3 region has the DNA TGTGCCAGCAGCTCACCCGACAGGGATCGCGGCTACACCTTC. It encodes CASSSPDRDRGYTF. The V and J genes are TRBV7-2 and TRBJ1-2; 7 nucleotides align to TRBD1. Unmatched junction bases numbered 10, after V lost 4 bases and J lost 8 bases. The CDR3 loop spans 14 amino acids. The germline CDR1 and CDR2 sequences are SGHTA and FQGNSA.

This clone was seen a single time. This sequence joins TRBV7-2 and TRBJ2-1; D call uncertain. The V end lost 3 bases, the J end lost 6 bases, and 6 bases lay between the germline ends. This CDR3 contains 12 residues. Germline-derived CDR1 and CDR2 are SGHTA and FQGNSA. The CDR3 DNA follows: TGTGCCAGCAGCTTTTGGGTCAATGAGCAGTTCTTC. This encodes CASSFWVNEQFF. The whole variable domain, filled in from reference TRBV7-2 and TRBJ2-1, reads GAGVSQSPSNKVTEKGKDVELRCDPISGHTALYWYRQSLGQGLEFLIYFQGNSAPDKSGLPSDRFSAERTGGSVSTLTIQRTQQEDSAVYLCASSFWVNEQFFGPGTRLTVL.

This clone has only a few counts. This chain uses TRBV6-5 with TRBJ1-2, with D tentatively TRBD1 (5 bases). Between the trimmed V and J ends, which lost 1 base and 6 bases, there was a span of 9 bases. Germline loops: CDR1 MNHEY, CDR2 SVGAGI. This CDR3 has 13 residues. The CDR3 loop is CASSYLGVDGYTF. The CDR3 DNA sequence: TGTGCCAGCAGTTACTTAGGGGTCGATGGCTACACCTTC.

The rearrangement links TRBV4-3 to TRBJ2-7; 7 positions match TRBD2. The CDR3 has 16 amino acids. Germline V lookup: CDR1 LGHNA, CDR2 YSLEER. V lost 1 base and J lost 3; bases outside the gene matches: 9. The CDR3: CASSQVRSGGHYEQYF. CDR3 nucleotide sequence: TGCGCCAGCAGCCAAGTCCGTTCGGGGGGTCACTACGAGCAGTACTTC.

This chain joins TRBV29-1 and TRBJ1-2, with a tentative D call TRBD1 (6 bases). Germline V CDR1 and CDR2: SQVTM, ANQGSEA. This CDR3 spans 16 amino acids. Trimming shortened V by 2 bases and J by 6 bases, and 22 bases separated the two germline ends. The CDR3 here is CSVEQWAGRGADGYTF. Written as DNA, the CDR3 is TGCAGCGTTGAACAGTGGGCCGGTCGGGGGGCTGATGGCTACACCTTC.

The V gene is TRBV7-9, the J gene TRBJ1-2; 7 nucleotides match TRBD1. The J segment lost 4 bases and the V segment lost 5 bases, leaving 7 bases of the junction unmatched. The CDR3 is 14 amino acids. CDR1 SEHNR and CDR2 FQNEAQ come from the germline V gene (reference sequence). The CDR3 loop reads CASSRIGTAYGYTF. The CDR3 coding sequence is TGTGCCAGCAGCAGAATAGGGACAGCCTATGGCTACACCTTC.

This chain links TRBV11-3 with TRBJ1-6; possibly TRBD1 for D (5 bases). Germline V CDR1 and CDR2: SGHNT, YENEEA. Trimming cost V 5 bases and J 7 bases, with 15 bases left between them. CDR3 size: 15 residues. CDR3 sequence (DNA): TGTGCCAGCAGCCTGTCAACTTACAGGAATTCACCCCTCCACTTT. Amino acids: CASSLSTYRNSPLHF.

This chain joins TRBV5-1 and TRBJ2-3, with a weak D call TRBD1 (5 bases). V lost 0 bases and J 3 bases, leaving 11 bases between the germline ends. Germline CDR1 and CDR2: SGHRS and YFSETQ. CDR3 size: 15 residues. Here the CDR3 DNA reads TGCGCCAGCAGCTTGGTCGGACAAATTACAGATACGCAGTATTTT. Amino acid sequence: CASSLVGQITDTQYF.

V gene TRBV6-5 combines with J gene TRBJ1-3, with D perhaps TRBD1 (5 bases). The CDR3 totals 12 residues. The V gene's germline CDR1 is MNHEY and CDR2 SVGAGI. Between the trimmed V and J ends, which lost 6 bases and 4 bases, there was a span of 7 bases. The CDR3 bases are TGTGCCAGCAGGGGGGTAGGAAACACCATATATTTT. Its protein product is CASRGVGNTIYF.

J is TRBJ1-2 and V is TRBV28; D is possibly TRBD1 (6 bases). The germline V gene has CDR1 MDHEN and CDR2 SYDVKM. The CDR3 sequence is 14 residues long. The V end was cut by 6 bases, the J end by 6 bases, with 17 bases between. CDR3 coding DNA: TGTGCCAGCAGCGGTGGGGGGGGCGCGGATGGCTACACCTTC. Translated, it gives CASSGGGGADGYTF.

V usage is TRBV4-1 and J usage is TRBJ1-2; 7 positions agree with TRBD1. There are 15 residues in the CDR3. CDR1 and CDR2 from the germline V gene are MGHRA and YSYEKL. The V segment lost 1 base and the J segment 4 bases; nucleotides outside the gene matches: 6. CDR3 sequence: CASSQAGTDLYGYTF. In DNA, the CDR3 is TGCGCCAGCAGCCAAGCCGGGACAGACCTCTATGGCTACACCTTC.

This chain joins TRBV15 and TRBJ1-1; TRBD1 agrees at 8 bases. The CDR3 contains 14 residues. V lost 0 bases and J lost 11; bases outside the gene matches: 8. Germline loops: CDR1 LNHNV, CDR2 YYDKDF (reference sequence). As DNA, the CDR3 is TGTGCCACCAGCAGAGATAGGACAGGGTCGGTGGCTTTCTTT. Residues: CATSRDRTGSVAFF.